This record looks at one T cell receptor (beta chain) sequence and its context. This clone's antigen is unknown. No base-level quality is on record; no much larger clone is a single base apart. Cut back by 1 base and 4 bases, the V and J ends lie 17 bases apart. CDR1 and CDR2 are drawn from the germline V gene: LGHNA, YSLEER. The CDR3 sequence holds 17 residues, the cysteine and phenylalanine included. This entry keeps only the CDR3 DNA: 51 bases, framed from base 1. This sample is part of a study of CD4+ T cells in melanoma (dated by TCRdb to between 2021 and 2022). Study-level background: The study investigated neoantigen-specific CD4+ T cells in human melanoma.

On the study overall, not on this receptor specifically: Neoantigen-specific CD4+ T cells were reported to be correlated with the function of CD8+ T cells, macrophages and B cells. Diverse differentiation states were reported to be shown by neoantigen-specific CD4+ T cells in melanoma.

The library was prepared using the immunoSEQ multiplex PCR assay. In its TCRdb copy, this immuneACCESS table keeps in-frame sequences only and misses some clones. Where compared with another copy, unresolved V genes explain less than half of these, and the others have no known cause. The sample yields some 110,000 clones; about 92% were counted once. The ten largest make up around 3% of the sample. The donors were people with melanoma. The sample was peripheral blood. The receptor was derived from a human donor with melanoma. The sequence links TRBV4-3 to TRBJ1-3; tentative D gene TRBD1, with 6 bases matching. The CDR3 reads as follows: CASSQGGGLSSGNTIYF. The DNA sequence reads TGCGCCAGCAGCCAAGGAGGGGGTCTGAGCTCAGGAAACACCATATATTTT.